This paragraph covers one TCR beta chain sequence. The trim removed 5 bases at V and 4 bases at J, leaving 15 bases unmatched. This CDR3 has 18 residues. Germline values: CDR1 SGHAT, CDR2 FQNNGV. These data come from a study of blood T cell repertoires in COVID-19. Study-wide background: Whether acute or convalescent, the COVID-19 samples came from the United States, Italy and Spain. Sample material is recorded as cDNA or gDNA derived from T cells, B-cell-depleted T cells, or PBMCs.

TCRdb's table, derived via immunoSEQ multiplex PCR, lists solely in-frame clones and lacks some. The sample yields about 160,000 clones, approximately 83% seen once. The V call is TRBV11-2, the J call TRBJ1-2, with 11 bases that match TRBD1. The material sequenced was peripheral blood. The receptor was isolated from a woman of 80 years or more with active or convalescent COVID-19. CDR3 amino acids: CASSPREDRGRETYGYTF. The CDR3 bases are TGTGCCAGCAGCCCGAGGGAGGACAGGGGGCGCGAGACCTATGGCTACACCTTC.